This T cell receptor beta chain is drawn from a study of blood T cell repertoires in COVID-19. On the study more broadly: Acute-phase and convalescent COVID-19 samples originated in the United States, Italy and Spain. From T cells, B-cell-depleted T cells, or PBMCs came the material, which was cDNA or gDNA.

In the original processing: The assay estimated nucleated cells by amplifying reference gene primers. Sequenced by immunoSEQ multiplex PCR; TCRdb stores in-frame clones only, minus some. D and trimming come from the DNA, and the V and J calls and clone size come from that table. Of 200,000 to 300,000 clones in the sample, approximately 90% were seen once. Germline V CDR1 and CDR2: MNHEY, SMNVEV (reference sequence). Trimming removed 2 bases from V and 7 bases from J, with 3 bases in between. The CDR3 loop spans 12 amino acids. V and J are TRBV27 and TRBJ1-6; no definite D call. Material for sequencing was peripheral blood. The receptor's source is a middle-aged woman with acute or convalescent COVID-19. CDR3 in amino acids: CASSLLNSPLHF. Here the CDR3 DNA reads TGTGCCAGCAGTTTACTAAATTCACCCCTCCACTTT.